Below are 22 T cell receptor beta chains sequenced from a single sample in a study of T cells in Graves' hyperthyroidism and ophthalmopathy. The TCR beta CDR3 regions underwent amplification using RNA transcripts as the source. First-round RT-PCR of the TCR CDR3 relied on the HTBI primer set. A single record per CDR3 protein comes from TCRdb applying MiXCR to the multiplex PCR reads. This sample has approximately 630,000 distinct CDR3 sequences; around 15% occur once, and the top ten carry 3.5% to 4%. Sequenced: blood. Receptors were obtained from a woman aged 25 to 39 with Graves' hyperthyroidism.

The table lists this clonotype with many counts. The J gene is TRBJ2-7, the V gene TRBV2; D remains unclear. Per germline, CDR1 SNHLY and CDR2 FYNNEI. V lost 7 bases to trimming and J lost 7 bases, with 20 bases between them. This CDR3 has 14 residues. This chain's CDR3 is CASTYGLATGEQYF. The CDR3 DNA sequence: TGTGCCAGCACTTACGGTTTGGCGACTGGGGAGCAGTACTTC.

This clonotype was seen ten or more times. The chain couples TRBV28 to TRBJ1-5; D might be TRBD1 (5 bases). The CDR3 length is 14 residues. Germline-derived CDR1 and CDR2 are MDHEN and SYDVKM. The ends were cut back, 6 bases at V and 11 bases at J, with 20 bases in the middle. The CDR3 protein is CASRPSGTGGAQHF. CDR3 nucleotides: TGTGCCAGCAGACCTTCGGGGACCGGGGGGGCCCAGCATTTT. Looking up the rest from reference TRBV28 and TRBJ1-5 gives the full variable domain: DVKVTQSSRYLVKRTGEKVFLECVQDMDHENMFWYRQDPGLGLRLIYFSYDVKMKEKGDIPEGYSVSREKKERFSLILESASTNQTSMYLCASRPSGTGGAQHFGDGTRLSIL.

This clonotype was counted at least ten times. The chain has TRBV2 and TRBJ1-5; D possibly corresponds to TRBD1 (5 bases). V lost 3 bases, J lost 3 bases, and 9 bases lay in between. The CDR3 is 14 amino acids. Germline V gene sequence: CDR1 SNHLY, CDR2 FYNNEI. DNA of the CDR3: TGTGCCAGCAGTGAGGGGGTTGTCAATCAGCCCCAGCATTTT. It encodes CASSEGVVNQPQHF.

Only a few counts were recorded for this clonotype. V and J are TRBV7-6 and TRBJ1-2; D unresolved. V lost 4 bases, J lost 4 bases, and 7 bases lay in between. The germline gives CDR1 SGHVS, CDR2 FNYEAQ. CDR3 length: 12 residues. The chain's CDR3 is CASSWRSYGYTF. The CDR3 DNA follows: TGTGCCAGCAGCTGGAGAAGCTATGGCTACACCTTC. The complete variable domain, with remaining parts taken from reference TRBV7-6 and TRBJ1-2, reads GAGVSQSPRYKVTKRGQDVALRCDPISGHVSLYWYRQALGQGPEFLTYFNYEAQQDKSGLPNDRFSAERPEGSISTLTIQRTEQRDSAMYRCASSWRSYGYTFGSGTRLTVV.

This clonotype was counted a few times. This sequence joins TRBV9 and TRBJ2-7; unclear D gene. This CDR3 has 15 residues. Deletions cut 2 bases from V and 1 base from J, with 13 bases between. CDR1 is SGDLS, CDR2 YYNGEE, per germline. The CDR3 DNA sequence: TGTGCCAGCAGCGTTTTACCGGAGATATCCTACGAGCAGTACTTC. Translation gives CASSVLPEISYEQYF.

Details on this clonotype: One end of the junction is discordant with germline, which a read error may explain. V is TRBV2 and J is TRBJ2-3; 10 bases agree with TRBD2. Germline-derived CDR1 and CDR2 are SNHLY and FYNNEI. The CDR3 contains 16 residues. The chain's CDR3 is CAGFPLAGESTDTQYF. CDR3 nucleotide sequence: TGTGCCGGTTTTCCCCTAGCGGGAGAGAGCACAGATACGCAATATTTT.

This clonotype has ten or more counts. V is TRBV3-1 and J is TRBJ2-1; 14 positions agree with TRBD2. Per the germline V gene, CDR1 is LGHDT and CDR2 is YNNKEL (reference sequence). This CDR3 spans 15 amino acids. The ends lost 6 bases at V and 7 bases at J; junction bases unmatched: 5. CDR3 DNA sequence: TGTGCCAGCAGTCTGGGACTAGCGGGAGAGAATGAGCAGTTCTTC. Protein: CASSLGLAGENEQFF.

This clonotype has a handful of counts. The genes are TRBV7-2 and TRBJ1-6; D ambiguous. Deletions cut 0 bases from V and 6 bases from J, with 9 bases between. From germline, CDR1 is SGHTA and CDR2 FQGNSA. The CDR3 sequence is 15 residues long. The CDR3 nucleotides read TGTGCCAGCAGCTTAGCGGGCCGGTTTAATTCACCCCTCCACTTT. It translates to CASSLAGRFNSPLHF.

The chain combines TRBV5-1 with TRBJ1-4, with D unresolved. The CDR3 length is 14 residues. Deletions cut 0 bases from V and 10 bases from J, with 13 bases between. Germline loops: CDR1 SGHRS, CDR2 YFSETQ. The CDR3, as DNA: TGCGCCAGCAGCTTGGGGGCGTTAACTGGAAAACTGTTTTTT. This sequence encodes CASSLGALTGKLFF.

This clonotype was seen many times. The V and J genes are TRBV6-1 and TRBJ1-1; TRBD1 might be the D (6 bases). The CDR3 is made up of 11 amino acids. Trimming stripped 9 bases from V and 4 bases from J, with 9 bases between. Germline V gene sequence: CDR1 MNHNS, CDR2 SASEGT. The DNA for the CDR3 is TGTGCCAGTACACAGGGCACTGAAGCTTTCTTT. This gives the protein CASTQGTEAFF.

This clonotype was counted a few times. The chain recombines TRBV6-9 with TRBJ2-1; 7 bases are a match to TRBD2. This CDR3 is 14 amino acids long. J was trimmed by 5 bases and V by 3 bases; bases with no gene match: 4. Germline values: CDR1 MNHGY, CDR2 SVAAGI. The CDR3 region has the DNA TGTGCCAGCAGTTACCAACTAGCGAACAATGAGCAGTTCTTC. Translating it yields CASSYQLANNEQFF.

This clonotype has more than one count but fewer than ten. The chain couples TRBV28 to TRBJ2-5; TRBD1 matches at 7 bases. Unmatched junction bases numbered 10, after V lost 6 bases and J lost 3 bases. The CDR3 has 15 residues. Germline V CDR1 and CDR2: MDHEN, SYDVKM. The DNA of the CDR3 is TGTGCCAGCAGGGGTACACACGGACAGGAAGAGACCCAGTACTTC. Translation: CASRGTHGQEETQYF.

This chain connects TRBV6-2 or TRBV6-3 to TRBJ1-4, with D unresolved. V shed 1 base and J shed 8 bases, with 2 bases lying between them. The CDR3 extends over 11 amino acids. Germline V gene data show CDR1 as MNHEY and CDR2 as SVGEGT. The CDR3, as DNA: TGTGCCAGCAGTTACTTGGAAAAACTGTTTTTT. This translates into CASSYLEKLFF.

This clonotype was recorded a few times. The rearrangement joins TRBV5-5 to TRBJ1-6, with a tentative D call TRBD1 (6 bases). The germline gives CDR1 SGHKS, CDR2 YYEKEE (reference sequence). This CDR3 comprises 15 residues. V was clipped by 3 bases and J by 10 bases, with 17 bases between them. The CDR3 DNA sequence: TGTGCCAGCAGCTCAGACAGGTACCTGGGCTCACCCCTCCACTTT. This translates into CASSSDRYLGSPLHF.

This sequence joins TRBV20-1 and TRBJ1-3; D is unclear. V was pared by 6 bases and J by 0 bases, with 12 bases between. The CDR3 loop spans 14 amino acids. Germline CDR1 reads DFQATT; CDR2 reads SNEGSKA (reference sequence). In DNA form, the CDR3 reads TGCAGTGCAGGCCCCTTCGTCTCTGGAAACACCATATATTTT. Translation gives CSAGPFVSGNTIYF.

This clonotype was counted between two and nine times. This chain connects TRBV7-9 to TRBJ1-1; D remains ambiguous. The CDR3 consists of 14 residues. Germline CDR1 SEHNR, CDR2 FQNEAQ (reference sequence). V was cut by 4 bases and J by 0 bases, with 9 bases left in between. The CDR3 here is CASSSLQMNTEAFF. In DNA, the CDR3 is TGTGCCAGCAGCTCCCTCCAGATGAACACTGAAGCTTTCTTT.

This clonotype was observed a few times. The CDR3 spells CASSLVSGEVGEQYF. The CDR3 DNA follows: TGCGCCAGCAGCTTGGTGAGCGGTGAGGTGGGCGAGCAGTACTTC. The chain joins TRBV5-1 to TRBJ2-7; a weak D match, TRBD2 (5 bases). This CDR3 comprises 15 residues. Germline-derived CDR1 and CDR2 are SGHRS and YFSETQ. V lost 0 bases, J lost 6 bases, and 16 bases lay in between.

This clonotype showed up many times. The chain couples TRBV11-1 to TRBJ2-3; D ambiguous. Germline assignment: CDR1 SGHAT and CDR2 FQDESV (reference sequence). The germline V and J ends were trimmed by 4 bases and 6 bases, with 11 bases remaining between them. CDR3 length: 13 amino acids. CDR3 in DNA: TGTGCCAGCAGCTATGGGGTTAGGGATACGCAGTATTTT. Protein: CASSYGVRDTQYF.

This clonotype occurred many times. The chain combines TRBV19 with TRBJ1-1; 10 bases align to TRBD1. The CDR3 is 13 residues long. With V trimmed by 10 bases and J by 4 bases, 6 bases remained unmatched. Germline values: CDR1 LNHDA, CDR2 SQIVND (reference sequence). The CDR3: CATGTGAGTEAFF. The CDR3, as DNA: TGTGCCACCGGGACAGGGGCGGGCACTGAAGCTTTCTTT.

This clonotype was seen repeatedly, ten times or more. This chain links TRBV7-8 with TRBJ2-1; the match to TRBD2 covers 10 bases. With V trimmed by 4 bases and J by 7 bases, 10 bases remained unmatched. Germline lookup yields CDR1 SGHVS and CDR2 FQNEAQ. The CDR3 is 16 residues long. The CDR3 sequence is CASSSSLAGPLNEQFF. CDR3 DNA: TGTGCCAGCAGCTCATCACTAGCGGGGCCTTTGAATGAGCAGTTCTTC.

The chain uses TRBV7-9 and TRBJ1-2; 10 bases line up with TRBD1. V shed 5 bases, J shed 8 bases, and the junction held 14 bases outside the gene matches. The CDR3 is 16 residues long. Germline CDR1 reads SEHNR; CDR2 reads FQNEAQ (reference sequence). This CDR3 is CASSRRGWTGGRGYTF. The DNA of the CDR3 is TGTGCCAGCAGCCGCCGTGGCTGGACAGGGGGGAGAGGCTACACCTTC.

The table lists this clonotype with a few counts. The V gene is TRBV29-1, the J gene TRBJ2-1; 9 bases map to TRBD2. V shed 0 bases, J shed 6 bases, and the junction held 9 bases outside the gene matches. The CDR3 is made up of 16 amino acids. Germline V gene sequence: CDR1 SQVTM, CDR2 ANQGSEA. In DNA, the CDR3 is TGCAGCGTTGAAGATCTGACTAGCGGCCAATTCAATGAGCAGTTCTTC. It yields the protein CSVEDLTSGQFNEQFF.